This is a list of T cell receptor beta chains from one sample in a study of blood T cell repertoires in COVID-19. Generated by immunoSEQ multiplex PCR, the TCRdb table keeps only in-frame clones and is missing some. This sample carries some 200,000 clones, around 81% of them seen once, and the ten largest clones take around 12%. Sequencing was done on a sample of peripheral blood. The source of these receptors is a woman of 80 years or more with COVID-19, enrolled during active disease. Each CDR3 is given without its conserved first and last residue. Fields, in order: clone size, J gene, V gene, CDR3 protein. Expanded clones get a size class; other rows say once, few or many, or leave the size out.

- | TRBJ1-2 | TRBV11-2 | ASSRGGGYGYT
- | TRBJ1-5 | TRBV2 | ASSGTGTLGGQPQH
- | TRBJ1-6 | TRBV7-3 | ASSPTGGNSPLH
- | TRBJ2-7 | TRBV7-8 | ASSLEGWTGGRFNYEQY
- | TRBJ1-1 | TRBV7-2 | ASSLYQGNTEAF
- | TRBJ2-7 | TRBV7-2 | ASTPGLASYEQY
- | TRBJ1-1 | TRBV6-5 | ASRTGPNAEAF
- | TRBJ2-6 | TRBV5-1 | ASSLGQGVANVLT
- | TRBJ2-3 | TRBV14 | ASSLRSGITDTQY
few | TRBJ1-1 | TRBV28 | ASSSRDKDTEAF
- | TRBJ1-2 | TRBV19 | ASSWTLNYGYT
- | TRBJ2-2 | TRBV7-6 | ASSSRTVNTGELF
- | TRBJ1-2 | TRBV29-1 | SVALGGAFGYT
- | TRBJ2-7 | TRBV6-5 | ASREGGRNEQY
- | TRBJ1-1 | TRBV6-2/TRBV6-3 | ASSYGYRRGMNTEAF
- | TRBJ1-5 | TRBV12-3/TRBV12-4 | ASSPRGLQPQH
- | TRBJ1-2 | TRBV9 | ASSNQGFYGYT
- | TRBJ2-1 | TRBV12-3/TRBV12-4 | ASSSYNEQF
- | TRBJ1-1 | TRBV29-1 | SVGQGSTEAF
- | TRBJ1-3 | TRBV28 | ASSLEYDYSGNTIY
once | TRBJ1-5 | TRBV6-1 | ASSYPGEFQPQH
- | TRBJ1-2 | TRBV9 | ASSELTGLGWGYT
- | TRBJ2-7 | TRBV9 | ASSARGIALIDEQY
- | TRBJ2-5 | TRBV7-8 | ASSLGLGTAQETQY
- | TRBJ2-3 | TRBV5-1 | ASSGPGLATDTQY
- | TRBJ2-1 | TRBV3-1/TRBV3-2 | ASTVTFGDNEQF
- | TRBJ1-5 | TRBV15 | ATSSGGTDNQPQH
- | TRBJ1-1 | TRBV10-2 | ASRLGGVGTEAF
- | TRBJ2-1 | TRBV27 | ASSGTSGYNEQF
- | TRBJ2-1 | TRBV29-1 | SVDRFRGPNEQF
- | TRBJ2-7 | TRBV6-5 | ASSTPSWGGEQY
- | TRBJ2-2 | TRBV6-1 | ASSEPPENTGELF
- | TRBJ2-5 | TRBV5-5 | ASSLTGDRGLETQY
- | TRBJ1-2 | TRBV2 | ASSGATGNYGYT
- | TRBJ2-7 | TRBV27 | ASSLNRVSYEQY
few | TRBJ1-5 | TRBV3-1/TRBV3-2 | ASSQDGGVNQPQH
- | TRBJ1-5 | TRBV6-5 | ASSLQAPRDQPQH
- | TRBJ1-2 | TRBV14 | ASSQGLTGNGYT
- | TRBJ1-2 | TRBV2 | ATATVGGVYGYT
- | TRBJ2-7 | TRBV29-1 | SVEDWLRGEQY
- | TRBJ1-1 | TRBV6-5 | ASRSRGLTEAF
- | TRBJ2-2 | TRBV5-1 | ASRWTGNTGELF
few | TRBJ1-4 | TRBV5-1 | ASSFQSNEKLF
- | TRBJ2-3 | TRBV23-1 | ASSQLGGPDYISSTDTQY
- | TRBJ1-2 | TRBV4-2 | ASSQDKDTLRGYT
few | TRBJ1-1 | TRBV12-3/TRBV12-4 | ASSQGTEAF
- | TRBJ2-7 | TRBV11-3 | ASSKQGTLYEQY
- | TRBJ2-1 | TRBV9 | ASSGTSGRVNEQF
- | TRBJ2-1 | TRBV28 | ASRAPRGQRDYNEQF
many | TRBJ2-1 | TRBV6-5 | ASSYSIGGGSNEQF
- | TRBJ2-2 | TRBV11-1 | ASSTQGAESGELF